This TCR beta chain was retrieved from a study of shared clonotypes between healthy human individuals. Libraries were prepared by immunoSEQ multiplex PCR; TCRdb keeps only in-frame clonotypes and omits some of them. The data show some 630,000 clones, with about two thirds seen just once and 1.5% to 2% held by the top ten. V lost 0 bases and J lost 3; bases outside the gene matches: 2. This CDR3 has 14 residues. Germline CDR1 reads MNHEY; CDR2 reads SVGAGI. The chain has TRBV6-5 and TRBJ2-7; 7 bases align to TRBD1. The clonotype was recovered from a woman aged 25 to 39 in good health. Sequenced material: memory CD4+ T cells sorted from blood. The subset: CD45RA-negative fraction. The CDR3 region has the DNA TGTGCCAGCAGTTACTCAAGGGGGCTCTACGAGCAGTACTTC. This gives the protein CASSYSRGLYEQYF.